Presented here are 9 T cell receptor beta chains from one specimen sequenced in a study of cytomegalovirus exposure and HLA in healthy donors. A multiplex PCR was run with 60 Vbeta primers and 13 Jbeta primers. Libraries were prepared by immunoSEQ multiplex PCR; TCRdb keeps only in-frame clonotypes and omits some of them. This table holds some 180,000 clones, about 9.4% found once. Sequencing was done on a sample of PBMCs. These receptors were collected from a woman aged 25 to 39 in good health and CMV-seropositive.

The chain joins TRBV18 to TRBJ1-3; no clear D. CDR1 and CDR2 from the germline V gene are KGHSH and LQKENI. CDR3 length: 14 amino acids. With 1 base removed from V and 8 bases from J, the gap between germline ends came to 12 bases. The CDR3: CASSPQRAADTIYF. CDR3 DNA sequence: TGTGCCAGCTCACCACAGAGGGCTGCGGACACCATATATTTT.

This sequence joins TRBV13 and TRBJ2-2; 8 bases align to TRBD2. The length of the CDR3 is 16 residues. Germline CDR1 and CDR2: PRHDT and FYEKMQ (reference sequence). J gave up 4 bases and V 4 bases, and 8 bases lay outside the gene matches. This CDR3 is CASSSTSGSSTGELFF. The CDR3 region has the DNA TGTGCCAGCAGCTCCACTAGCGGTTCAAGCACCGGGGAGCTGTTTTTT.

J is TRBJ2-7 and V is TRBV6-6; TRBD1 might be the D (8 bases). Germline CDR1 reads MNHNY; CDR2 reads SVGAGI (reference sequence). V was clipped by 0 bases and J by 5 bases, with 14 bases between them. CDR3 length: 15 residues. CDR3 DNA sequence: TGTGCCAGCAGTTACTCGCGGACAGGGAGGGACGAGCAGTACTTC. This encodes CASSYSRTGRDEQYF.

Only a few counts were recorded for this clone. The CDR3 sequence: CASSVHETGNTIYF. In DNA, the CDR3 is TGCGCCAGCAGCGTACACGAAACTGGAAACACCATATATTTT. The rearrangement links TRBV5-1 to TRBJ1-3; D uncertain. Trimming removed 4 bases from V and 2 bases from J, with 10 bases in between. The germline V gene encodes CDR1 SGHRS and CDR2 YFSETQ. The CDR3 sequence is 14 residues long.

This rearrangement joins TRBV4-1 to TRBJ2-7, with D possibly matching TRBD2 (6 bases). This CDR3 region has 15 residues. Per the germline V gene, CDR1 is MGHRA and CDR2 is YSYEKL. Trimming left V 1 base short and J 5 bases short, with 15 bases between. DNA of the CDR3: TGCGCCAGCAGCCAAGTGGCGGGAAGTCTCCACGAGCAGTACTTC. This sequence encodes CASSQVAGSLHEQYF.

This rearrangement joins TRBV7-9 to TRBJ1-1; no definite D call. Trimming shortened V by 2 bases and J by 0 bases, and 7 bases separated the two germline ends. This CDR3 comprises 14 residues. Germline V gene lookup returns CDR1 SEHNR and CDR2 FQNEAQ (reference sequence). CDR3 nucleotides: TGTGCCAGCAGCTTACAAAAAATGAACACTGAAGCTTTCTTT. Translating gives CASSLQKMNTEAFF.

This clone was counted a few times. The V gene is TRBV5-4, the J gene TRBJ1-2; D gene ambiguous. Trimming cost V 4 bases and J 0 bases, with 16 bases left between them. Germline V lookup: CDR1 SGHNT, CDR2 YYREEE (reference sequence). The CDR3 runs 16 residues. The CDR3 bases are TGTGCCAGCAGCCAAAACAGAGCCTCCACTAACTATGGCTACACCTTC. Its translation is CASSQNRASTNYGYTF. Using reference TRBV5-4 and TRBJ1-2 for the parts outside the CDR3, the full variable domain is ETGVTQSPTHLIKTRGQQVTLRCSSQSGHNTVSWYQQALGQGPQFIFQYYREEENGRGNFPPRFSGLQFPNYSSELNVNALELDDSALYLCASSQNRASTNYGYTFGSGTRLTVV.

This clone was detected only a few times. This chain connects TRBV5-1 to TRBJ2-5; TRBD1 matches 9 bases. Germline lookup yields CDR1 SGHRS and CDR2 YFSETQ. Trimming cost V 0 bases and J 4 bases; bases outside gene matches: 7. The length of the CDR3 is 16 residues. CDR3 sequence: CASSLDPGQGTETQYF. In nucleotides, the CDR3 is TGCGCCAGCAGCTTGGACCCGGGACAGGGAACAGAGACCCAGTACTTC.

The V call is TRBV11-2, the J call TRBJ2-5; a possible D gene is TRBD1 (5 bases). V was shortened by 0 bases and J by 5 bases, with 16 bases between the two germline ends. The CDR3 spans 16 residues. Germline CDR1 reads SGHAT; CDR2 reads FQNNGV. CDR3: CASSLDIRQLPETQYF. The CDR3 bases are TGTGCCAGCAGCTTAGATATTAGACAGCTCCCGGAGACCCAGTACTTC. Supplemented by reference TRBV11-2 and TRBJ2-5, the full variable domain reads EAGVAQSPRYKIIEKRQSVAFWCNPISGHATLYWYQQILGQGPKLLIQFQNNGVVDDSQLPKDRFSAERLKGVDSTLKIQPAKLEDSAVYLCASSLDIRQLPETQYFGPGTRLLVL.